This T cell receptor (beta chain) was captured by sequencing in a study of T-cell reconstitution after alpha-beta-depleted transplantation in children. This CDR3 contains 13 residues. Trimming removed 6 bases from V and 0 bases from J, with 10 bases in between. Germline V CDR1 and CDR2: SGHDT, YYEEEE. Library preparation (for TCRbeta) was performed with unique molecular identifiers. TCRdb called the PCR reads again in MiXCR, with one record for every CDR3 protein. There are approximately 640,000 distinct CDR3 sequences in the sample; 16% occur only once, and approximately 1% lies in the top ten. This clonotype was counted ten times or more.

The rearrangement uses TRBV5-6 and TRBJ2-7, with D tentatively TRBD1 (6 bases). The TCR comes from a human donor who donated a stem cell graft to a child with acute myeloid leukemia. Sequences were derived from PBMCs from the stem cell graft donor, sampled from the stem cell graft. CDR3: CASTQDSSYEQYF. CDR3 sequence (DNA): TGTGCCAGCACCCAGGACAGCTCCTACGAGCAGTACTTC.